This T cell receptor (beta chain) was retrieved from a study of CD8+CD57+ T cells in acquired aplastic anemia. Study information: An average of around 3.5 ug of DNA was obtained from sorted CD4+ and CD8+ cells. Study conclusions and caveats: CD8+ Simpson's diversity showed no significant patient-control difference.

Genomic DNA constituted the template upon which TCR beta VDJ and CDR3 profiling was performed. TCRdb used MiXCR to reprocess the reads, holding one entry per CDR3 protein. The sample lists under 250,000 distinct CDR3 sequences, 60% to 80% seen once, with around 60% in the top ten. A note on this clonotype: Antigen unknown. At one boundary the junction diverges from the germline segment, which might be a read error.

CD8+CD57+ cell expansion, shown by flow cytometry, had occurred in the patients selected for sequencing. Patients, without exception, had severe acquired aplastic anemia. No patient had been given any therapy when blood was sampled. Germline V gives CDR1 SGHTA, CDR2 FQGNSA. CDR3 length: 12 amino acids. The rearrangement uses TRBV7-2 and TRBJ1-1; D unresolved. The sample taken for sequencing was sorted CD4+, CD8+, or CD8+CD57+ T cells (not recorded which) from PBMCs. This sequence originates from a human donor with aplastic anemia. This CDR3 reads CASSLREIEASF. The CDR3 DNA reads as TGTGCCAGCAGCTTAAGGGAGATTGAAGCTTCCTTT.